What follows are 17 T cell receptor beta chains derived from one specimen sequenced in a study of response to subunit inactivated influenza vaccine. MiXCR, applied by TCRdb to the RT-PCR reads, yields one record per CDR3 protein. Here the sample spans roughly 650,000 distinct CDR3 sequences, 14% being singletons. Sample: PBMCs from blood, taken less than 15 days before vaccination. These receptors were collected from a man over 45 who received an inactivated influenza vaccine.

V and J are TRBV30 and TRBJ2-2; 9 nucleotides align to TRBD1. The CDR3 spans 13 residues. With 2 bases clipped from V and 6 bases from J, the junction kept 1 base outside the gene matches. Germline loops: CDR1 GTSNPN, CDR2 SVGIG (reference sequence). CDR3 amino acids: CAWSNRGPGELFF. CDR3 nucleotide sequence: TGTGCCTGGAGTAACAGGGGGCCCGGGGAGCTGTTTTTT.

This clonotype appeared a few times. This chain connects TRBV5-1 to TRBJ1-2, with 8 bases aligning to TRBD1. Germline V CDR1 and CDR2: SGHRS, YFSETQ. CDR3 length equals 17 residues. The V segment lost 1 base and the J segment 6 bases; nucleotides outside the gene matches: 14. The CDR3 here is CASSLTLKNRGADGYTF. The CDR3 DNA sequence: TGCGCCAGCAGCTTGACCTTAAAAAACAGGGGGGCGGATGGCTACACCTTC.

This clonotype has a handful of counts. The genes are TRBV20-1 and TRBJ2-7, with D possibly TRBD1 on 6 matching bases. Germline lookup yields CDR1 DFQATT and CDR2 SNEGSKA (reference sequence). V was trimmed by 6 bases and J by 1 base, leaving 10 bases between them. This CDR3 region has 12 residues. The CDR3 loop reads CSAGQQSYEQYF. In nucleotides, the CDR3 is TGCAGTGCAGGACAGCAGTCCTACGAGCAGTACTTC.

In regard to this clonotype: At one of its ends the junction is not consistent with the germline gene, which may arise from a read error. This sequence joins TRBV10-3 and TRBJ2-3; tentative D call: TRBD1 (6 bases). Looked up from germline, CDR1 is ENHRY and CDR2 is SYGVKD. The CDR3 covers 15 residues. The CDR3 protein is CAMGVGGRHTGTQYF. Here the CDR3 DNA reads TGTGCCATGGGGGTTGGGGGCCGACACACAGGTACGCAGTATTTT.

In its sample, this clonotype was seen many times. The chain is built from TRBV11-2 and TRBJ1-4; D remains unclear. The CDR3 sequence is 17 residues long. The germline V gene has CDR1 SGHAT and CDR2 FQNNGV. Trimming removed 4 bases from V and 5 bases from J, with 20 bases in between. The CDR3 nucleotides are TGTGCCAGCAGCTCCTACTCTCACAGTGGAAAGAATGAAAAACTGTTTTTT. Its translation: CASSSYSHSGKNEKLFF.

This clonotype was observed many times. The chain carries TRBV5-1 and TRBJ2-5, with 10 bases lining up with TRBD1. Losses at the gene ends were 3 bases for V and 9 bases for J; bases not matched to a gene: 5. The CDR3 has 13 amino acids. Germline V gives CDR1 SGHRS, CDR2 YFSETQ. The CDR3 sequence is CASSWDRGTAQYF. The CDR3 nucleotides are TGCGCCAGCAGCTGGGACAGGGGAACGGCCCAGTACTTC. Based on the CDR3 plus reference TRBV5-1 and TRBJ2-5, the full variable domain is KAGVTQTPRYLIKTRGQQVTLSCSPISGHRSVSWYQQTPGQGLQFLFEYFSETQRNKGNFPGRFSGRQFSNSRSEMNVSTLELGDSALYLCASSWDRGTAQYFGPGTRLLVL.

This clonotype appeared once. V gene TRBV3-1 combines with J gene TRBJ1-5; possibly TRBD1 for D (5 bases). Germline CDR1 LGHDT, CDR2 YNNKEL (reference sequence). Trimming took off 4 bases at V and 3 bases at J, with 13 bases between the two ends. The CDR3 sequence is 15 residues long. The CDR3 region has the DNA TGTGCCAGCAGCCCCTTACGGGGCCCCAATCAGCCCCAGCATTTT. This sequence encodes CASSPLRGPNQPQHF.

This clonotype has only a few counts. CDR3 amino acids: CASSSGTAKYRPEQYF. The CDR3 DNA reads as TGTGCCAGCAGCTCCGGGACAGCAAAGTACAGGCCCGAGCAGTACTTC. J is TRBJ2-7 and V is TRBV7-2, with TRBD1 identical over 7 bases. Germline V gives CDR1 SGHTA, CDR2 FQGNSA. This CDR3 is 16 amino acids long. V was clipped by 4 bases and J by 6 bases; unmatched bases: 15.

This clonotype occurred a few times. This chain joins TRBV28 and TRBJ2-3; 7 positions agree with TRBD2. This CDR3 region has 14 residues. Germline V lookup: CDR1 MDHEN, CDR2 SYDVKM. V lost 7 bases to trimming and J lost 2 bases; unmatched junction nucleotides: 6. In DNA form, the CDR3 reads TGTGCCAGCAACGAGGGAGGGCCCACAGATACGCAGTATTTT. This gives the protein CASNEGGPTDTQYF.

The chain has TRBV24-1 and TRBJ2-5; the match to TRBD2 covers 9 bases. The CDR3 has 14 amino acids. V dropped 7 bases and J dropped 2; count of bases not matched to a gene: 4. Germline V gives CDR1 KGHDR, CDR2 SFDVKD. The CDR3 region has the DNA TGTGCCACCAGGGGAACTAGCGGGCAAGAGACCCAGTACTTC. It is translated as CATRGTSGQETQYF.

This rearrangement joins TRBV5-6 to TRBJ2-7; D tentatively reads TRBD1 or TRBD2 (5 bases each). The V gene's germline CDR1 is SGHDT and CDR2 YYEEEE. The V end lost 4 bases, the J end lost 4 bases, and 24 bases lay between the germline ends. This CDR3 contains 17 residues. The CDR3 nucleotides read TGTGCCAGCAGCCCGAGACGGACAAGAGGACTCCTATACGAGCAGTACTTC. Translating gives CASSPRRTRGLLYEQYF. The full variable domain, its missing parts supplied by reference TRBV5-6 and TRBJ2-7, is DAGVTQSPTHLIKTRGQQVTLRCSPKSGHDTVSWYQQALGQGPQFIFQYYEEEERQRGNFPDRFSGHQFPNYSSELNVNALLLGDSALYLCASSPRRTRGLLYEQYFGPGTRLTVT.

This clonotype was seen more than once but under ten times. The chain is built from TRBV15 and TRBJ2-2; D is possibly TRBD2 (5 bases). CDR1 is LNHNV and CDR2 is YYDKDF in the germline V gene (reference sequence). V was trimmed by 5 bases and J by 0 bases, leaving 19 bases between them. This CDR3 has 18 residues. The CDR3 reads CATSPSLPAAANTGELFF. The CDR3 DNA is TGTGCCACCAGCCCCTCCTTACCCGCAGCGGCGAACACCGGGGAGCTGTTTTTT.

The chain combines TRBV20-1 with TRBJ2-1, with 8 bases fitting TRBD2. CDR3 length: 14 residues. In germline, CDR1 is DFQATT, CDR2 SNEGSKA (reference sequence). The J segment lost 4 bases and the V segment lost 3 bases, leaving 5 bases of the junction unmatched. In nucleotides, the CDR3 is TGCAGTGCTAGGTTAGCGGGACCTTACAATGAGCAGTTCTTC. This encodes CSARLAGPYNEQFF.

The sample holds a few counts of this clonotype. V and J are TRBV20-1 and TRBJ1-6; no clear D. From germline, CDR1 is DFQATT and CDR2 SNEGSKA (reference sequence). V lost 4 bases, J lost 0 bases, and 13 bases lay in between. This CDR3 spans 16 amino acids. This CDR3 is CSATRRASSYNSPLHF. In nucleotides, the CDR3 is TGCAGTGCTACCCGACGGGCGAGCTCCTATAATTCACCCCTCCACTTT.

The gene calls are TRBV20-1 and TRBJ2-4; 12 nucleotides line up with TRBD2. The V gene end was trimmed by 1 base and the J gene end by 1 base; junction bases not matched to a gene: 14. The CDR3 runs 20 residues. Germline values: CDR1 DFQATT, CDR2 SNEGSKA (reference sequence). The CDR3 sequence: CSARVDPSGRANLAKNIQYF. The CDR3 bases are TGCAGTGCTAGAGTAGACCCTAGCGGGAGGGCCAATCTTGCCAAAAACATTCAGTACTTC.

The chain is built from TRBV11-2 and TRBJ1-3; 7 nucleotides match TRBD1. V was clipped by 1 base and J by 4 bases; unmatched bases: 4. This CDR3 contains 15 residues. CDR1 and CDR2 (germline): SGHAT, FQNNGV. This CDR3 is CASSLVRGRGNTIYF. CDR3 in DNA: TGTGCCAGCAGCTTAGTGAGGGGGCGCGGAAACACCATATATTTT.

The chain recombines TRBV5-1 with TRBJ1-2, with D possibly matching TRBD1 (5 bases). With 0 bases removed from V and 3 bases from J, the gap between germline ends came to 12 bases. This CDR3 is built from 15 residues. Germline CDR1 and CDR2: SGHRS and YFSETQ. The CDR3 region is CASSLEGKGHYGYTF. The CDR3 DNA reads as TGCGCCAGCAGCTTGGAGGGGAAGGGGCACTATGGCTACACCTTC. Looking up the rest from reference TRBV5-1 and TRBJ1-2 gives the full variable domain: KAGVTQTPRYLIKTRGQQVTLSCSPISGHRSVSWYQQTPGQGLQFLFEYFSETQRNKGNFPGRFSGRQFSNSRSEMNVSTLELGDSALYLCASSLEGKGHYGYTFGSGTRLTVV.